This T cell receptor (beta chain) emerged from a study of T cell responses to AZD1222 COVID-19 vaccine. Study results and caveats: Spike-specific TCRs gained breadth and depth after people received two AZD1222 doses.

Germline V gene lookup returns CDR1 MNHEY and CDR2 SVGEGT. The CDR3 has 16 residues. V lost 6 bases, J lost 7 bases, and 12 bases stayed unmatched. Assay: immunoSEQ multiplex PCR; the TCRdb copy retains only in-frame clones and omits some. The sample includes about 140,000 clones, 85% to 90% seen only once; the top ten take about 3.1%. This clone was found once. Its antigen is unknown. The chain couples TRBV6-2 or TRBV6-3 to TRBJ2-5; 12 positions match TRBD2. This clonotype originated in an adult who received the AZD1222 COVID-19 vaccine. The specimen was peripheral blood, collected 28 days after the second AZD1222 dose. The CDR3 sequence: CASSSLGLAGRGTQYF. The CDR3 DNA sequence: TGTGCCAGCAGCTCACTCGGACTAGCGGGGAGGGGGACCCAGTACTTC.